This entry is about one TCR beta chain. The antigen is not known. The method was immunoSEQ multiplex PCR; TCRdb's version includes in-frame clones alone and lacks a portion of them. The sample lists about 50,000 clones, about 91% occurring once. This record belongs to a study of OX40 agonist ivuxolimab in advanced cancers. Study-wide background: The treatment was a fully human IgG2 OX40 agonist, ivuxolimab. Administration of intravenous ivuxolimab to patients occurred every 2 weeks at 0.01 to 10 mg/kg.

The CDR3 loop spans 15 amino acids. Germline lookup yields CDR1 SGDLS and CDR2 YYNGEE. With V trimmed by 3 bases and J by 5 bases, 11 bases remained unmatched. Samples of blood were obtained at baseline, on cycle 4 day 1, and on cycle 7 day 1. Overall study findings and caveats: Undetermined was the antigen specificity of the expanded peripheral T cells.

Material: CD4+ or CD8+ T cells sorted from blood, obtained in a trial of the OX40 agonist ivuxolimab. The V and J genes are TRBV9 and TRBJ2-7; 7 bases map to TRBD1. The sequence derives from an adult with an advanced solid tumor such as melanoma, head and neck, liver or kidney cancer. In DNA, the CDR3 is TGTGCCAGCAGCGGACAGGGAAATGGAGAAGACGAGCAGTACTTC. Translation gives CASSGQGNGEDEQYF.